This entry lists 27 T cell receptor beta chains sequenced from one sample in a study of CD8 T cells in ankylosing spondylitis. General study findings and limits: One TCR beta motif, made up of roughly 8 highly homologous variants, appeared characteristic of ankylosing spondylitis blood.

Their specific antigens are unknown. MiXCR was run by TCRdb on the 5' RACE reads, yielding one entry per CDR3 protein. The data hold about 330,000 distinct CDR3 sequences, with approximately 8% observed a single time. The sequenced sample consisted of blood, either unsorted or a sorted T cell fraction (not recorded which). These TCRs come from a male donor with ankylosing spondylitis.

This clonotype was observed a handful of times. The V and J genes are TRBV7-2 and TRBJ2-5; tentative D call: TRBD2 (5 bases). With 5 bases removed from V and 4 bases from J, the gap between germline ends came to 11 bases. Germline V gene data show CDR1 as SGHTA and CDR2 as FQGNSA. CDR3 size: 13 residues. CDR3 in DNA: TGTGCCAGCAGCATAACGCGGGCAGAGACCCAGTACTTC. Translation gives CASSITRAETQYF.

A few counts support this clonotype. The chain combines TRBV12-5 with TRBJ1-4, with D possibly matching TRBD1 (5 bases). Per germline, CDR1 LGHNT and CDR2 FRNRAP. V was pared by 5 bases and J by 6 bases, with 13 bases between. The CDR3 consists of 14 residues. The CDR3 region is CASGADSFYEKLFF. The CDR3, as DNA: TGTGCTAGTGGTGCCGACAGTTTCTATGAAAAACTGTTTTTT.

This clonotype was observed a handful of times. The chain employs TRBV13 and TRBJ2-2, with 7 bases matching TRBD2. Per the germline V gene, CDR1 is PRHDT and CDR2 is FYEKMQ (reference sequence). The V segment lost 8 bases and the J segment 2 bases; nucleotides outside the gene matches: 11. This CDR3 spans 16 amino acids. The CDR3: CASRQKREINTGELFF. The DNA for the CDR3 is TGTGCCAGCCGACAGAAGCGGGAAATAAACACCGGGGAGCTGTTTTTT.

This clonotype turned up a few times. The rearrangement joins TRBV7-9 to TRBJ2-5, with D perhaps TRBD1 (5 bases). Germline CDR1 is SEHNR and CDR2 is FQNEAQ (reference sequence). V was pared by 4 bases and J by 0 bases, with 12 bases between. The CDR3 totals 15 residues. CDR3 protein: CASSSTQEYQETQYF. CDR3 DNA sequence: TGTGCCAGCAGCTCGACACAGGAGTACCAAGAGACCCAGTACTTC. Full variable domain (outside the CDR3, taken from reference TRBV7-9 and TRBJ2-5): DTGVSQNPRHKITKRGQNVTFRCDPISEHNRLYWYRQTLGQGPEFLTYFQNEAQLEKSRLLSDRFSAERPKGSFSTLEIQRTEQGDSAMYLCASSSTQEYQETQYFGPGTRLLVL.

V is TRBV5-1 and J is TRBJ1-2; no firm D call. Trimming cost V 2 bases and J 8 bases, with 10 bases left between them. Germline values: CDR1 SGHRS, CDR2 YFSETQ. The CDR3 extends over 12 amino acids. The CDR3 nucleotides are TGCGCCAGCAGCTTAAGTTTATCGGGCTACACCTTC. Its protein is CASSLSLSGYTF.

This chain links TRBV14 with TRBJ2-7, with 8 bases identical to TRBD2. With 4 bases clipped from V and 9 bases from J, the junction kept 11 bases outside the gene matches. This CDR3 is 14 amino acids long. Germline loops: CDR1 SGHDN, CDR2 FVKESK. For the CDR3, the DNA is TGTGCCAGCAGCCCCCGTGTGGGCGGGAGGTTGCAGTACTTC. Its protein product is CASSPRVGGRLQYF.

The chain links TRBV9 to TRBJ2-7; TRBD1 matches at 9 bases. V gave up 2 bases and J gave up 4 bases; unmatched junction bases: 4. Germline V gene lookup returns CDR1 SGDLS and CDR2 YYNGEE. CDR3 size: 14 residues. The CDR3 DNA is TGTGCCAGCAGCGTGGGACAGGGTCTGTACGAGCAGTACTTC. It translates to CASSVGQGLYEQYF.

In its sample, this clonotype was seen a few times. The V gene is TRBV5-1, the J gene TRBJ2-5, with 7 bases matching TRBD1. V shed 2 bases and J 2 bases; nucleotides not matched to a gene: 9. This CDR3 is built from 16 residues. From germline, CDR1 is SGHRS and CDR2 YFSETQ. The CDR3, as DNA: TGCGCCAGCAGCTTCGTTGCAGGGGGACCTCAAGAGACCCAGTACTTC. Translated, it gives CASSFVAGGPQETQYF.

In DNA, the CDR3 is TGTGCCACCAGTGACCCAGTAGATACGCAGTATTTT. Protein sequence: CATSDPVDTQYF. The chain uses TRBV24-1 and TRBJ2-3; no definite D call. The V and J ends lost 4 bases and 5 bases respectively, with 6 bases between them. Per germline, CDR1 KGHDR and CDR2 SFDVKD. The CDR3 sequence is 12 residues long.

This clonotype was picked up many times. This rearrangement joins TRBV28 to TRBJ1-5; D might be TRBD1 (6 bases). The V gene lost 6 bases and the J gene lost 5 bases, with 11 bases spanning the gap. The CDR3 spans 13 residues. The germline CDR1 and CDR2 sequences are MDHEN and SYDVKM. The CDR3 coding sequence is TGTGCCAGCAGGCCAGGGGTAGATCAGCCCCAGCATTTT. As protein: CASRPGVDQPQHF. The complete variable domain, with remaining parts taken from reference TRBV28 and TRBJ1-5, reads DVKVTQSSRYLVKRTGEKVFLECVQDMDHENMFWYRQDPGLGLRLIYFSYDVKMKEKGDIPEGYSVSREKKERFSLILESASTNQTSMYLCASRPGVDQPQHFGDGTRLSIL.

This clonotype was counted between two and nine times. The rearrangement links TRBV27 to TRBJ1-2; tentatively, D is TRBD1 (5 bases). Trimming removed 2 bases from V and 1 base from J, with 8 bases in between. CDR1 is MNHEY and CDR2 is SMNVEV in the germline V gene (reference sequence). CDR3 length equals 14 residues. CDR3 amino acids: CASSLRGSNYGYTF. In nucleotides, the CDR3 is TGTGCCAGCAGTTTAAGGGGAAGTAACTATGGCTACACCTTC.

The V gene is TRBV2, the J gene TRBJ2-5; possibly TRBD2 for D (6 bases). Trimming took 6 bases from V and 3 from J, leaving 14 bases between them. Germline V gene data show CDR1 as SNHLY and CDR2 as FYNNEI. The length of the CDR3 is 14 residues. The CDR3 spells CASSPGLGEETQYF. For the CDR3, the DNA is TGTGCCAGCAGCCCGGGACTGGGGGAAGAGACCCAGTACTTC.

There are a few counts of this clonotype. The CDR3 loop is CSARDLGGGAYEQYF. For the CDR3, the DNA is TGCAGTGCTAGAGATCTGGGAGGGGGTGCCTACGAGCAGTACTTC. V gene TRBV20-1 combines with J gene TRBJ2-7, with D perhaps TRBD2 (7 bases). With 0 bases removed from V and 2 bases from J, the gap between germline ends came to 14 bases. This CDR3 region has 15 residues. Per the germline V gene, CDR1 is DFQATT and CDR2 is SNEGSKA (reference sequence).

This clonotype was counted at least ten times. The V call is TRBV29-1, the J call TRBJ2-1, with TRBD2 identical over 7 bases. Germline V gene lookup returns CDR1 SQVTM and CDR2 ANQGSEA. The CDR3 runs 16 residues. V was clipped by 7 bases and J by 4 bases; unmatched bases: 16. The CDR3 reads CSAITPGLTLYNEQFF. The DNA of the CDR3 is TGCAGCGCAATTACCCCGGGACTAACCCTTTACAATGAGCAGTTCTTC.

This clonotype was seen a few times. The rearrangement joins TRBV18 to TRBJ2-2, with TRBD2 as a possible D gene (5 bases). In germline, CDR1 is KGHSH, CDR2 LQKENI. This CDR3 has 15 amino acids. V was trimmed by 3 bases and J by 6 bases, leaving 14 bases between them. CDR3 sequence (DNA): TGTGCCAGCTCACCTCCGAACGGGGTTTCCGGGGAGCTGTTTTTT. Translation: CASSPPNGVSGELFF.

This clonotype has only a few counts. The chain carries TRBV27 and TRBJ2-3, with 8 bases identical to TRBD2. This CDR3 is 17 amino acids long. V lost 4 bases, J lost 0 bases, and 9 bases stayed unmatched. Germline CDR1 is MNHEY and CDR2 is SMNVEV (reference sequence). CDR3 in amino acids: CASSYSRLAPSTDTQYF. The CDR3, as DNA: TGTGCCAGCAGTTACAGTAGACTAGCGCCTAGCACAGATACGCAGTATTTT.

This clonotype was seen only a few times. V gene TRBV5-1 combines with J gene TRBJ2-1; 8 bases align to TRBD2. The V gene's germline CDR1 is SGHRS and CDR2 YFSETQ. CDR3 length equals 14 residues. V dropped 3 bases and J dropped 10; count of bases not matched to a gene: 9. In nucleotides, the CDR3 is TGCGCCAGCAGCTCTCAGCGGGAGAGGTGGGAGCAGTTCTTC. Residues: CASSSQRERWEQFF.

This clonotype was seen ten or more times. The chain joins TRBV10-3 to TRBJ2-3; TRBD2 matches 12 bases. This CDR3 has 15 amino acids. Trimming removed 6 bases from V and 3 bases from J; junction bases left unmatched: 4. Per the germline V gene, CDR1 is ENHRY and CDR2 is SYGVKD. DNA of the CDR3: TGTGCCATCAGCCGGACTAGCGGGGCTACAGATACGCAGTATTTT. Its translation is CAISRTSGATDTQYF.

This clonotype appeared a few times. This rearrangement joins TRBV7-2 to TRBJ2-1; a weak D match, TRBD2 (5 bases). CDR1 and CDR2 (germline): SGHTA, FQGNSA. The V and J ends lost 5 bases and 4 bases respectively, with 15 bases between them. The length of the CDR3 is 15 residues. The CDR3 nucleotides are TGTGCCAGCAGCCCCCAGTCGGCGGGTTACAATGAGCAGTTCTTC. Amino acid sequence: CASSPQSAGYNEQFF.

The rearrangement links TRBV5-1 to TRBJ1-1, with a possible D match to TRBD1 (5 bases). Germline V gives CDR1 SGHRS, CDR2 YFSETQ. V lost 1 base and J lost 6, with 19 bases in between. The CDR3 loop spans 16 amino acids. CDR3 protein: CASSLSRDPGIAEAFF. CDR3 nucleotide sequence: TGCGCCAGCAGCTTGAGCCGGGACCCAGGGATTGCTGAAGCTTTCTTT.

The rearrangement joins TRBV20-1 to TRBJ2-7, with 8 bases lining up with TRBD2. Germline V lookup: CDR1 DFQATT, CDR2 SNEGSKA (reference sequence). This CDR3 spans 15 amino acids. Trimming took 0 bases from V and 3 from J; bases not matched to a gene: 7. The CDR3 nucleotides are TGCAGTGCTAGAGATCGGGTAGCGGGGATCTACGAGCAGTACTTC. Translated, it gives CSARDRVAGIYEQYF.

This chain connects TRBV7-8 to TRBJ2-7, with D perhaps TRBD1 or TRBD2 (5 bases each). V shed 8 bases and J shed 5 bases, with 22 bases lying between them. CDR1 is SGHVS, CDR2 FQNEAQ, per germline. This CDR3 spans 15 amino acids. CDR3 in DNA: TGTGCCAGCCGGACGGGGCCAATTCAGGGAGACGAGCAGTACTTC. It is translated as CASRTGPIQGDEQYF.

The genes are TRBV24-1 and TRBJ2-1, with 10 nucleotides matching TRBD2. Germline V gives CDR1 KGHDR, CDR2 SFDVKD. The V gene end was trimmed by 3 bases and the J gene end by 9 bases; junction bases not matched to a gene: 7. CDR3 length: 15 amino acids. CDR3: CATSDPVAGGGEQFF. CDR3 bases: TGTGCCACCAGTGATCCTGTAGCGGGAGGCGGTGAGCAGTTCTTC.

This clonotype showed up many times. The J gene is TRBJ1-1, the V gene TRBV10-2, with TRBD1 matching over 8 bases. The CDR3 spans 17 residues. Germline V gives CDR1 WSHSY, CDR2 SAAADI. The V segment lost 7 bases and the J segment 3 bases; nucleotides outside the gene matches: 16. The DNA for the CDR3 is TGCGCCAGCAAAAAAACCTTTAATTCAGGGGGCTACACTGAAGCTTTCTTT. This gives the protein CASKKTFNSGGYTEAFF.

Only a few counts were recorded for this clonotype. V is TRBV11-1 and J is TRBJ2-5, with D perhaps matching TRBD2 (6 bases). Germline V gene data show CDR1 as SGHAT and CDR2 as FQDESV (reference sequence). Trimming cost V 5 bases and J 2 bases, with 24 bases left between them. The CDR3 length is 18 residues. The CDR3 sequence: CASSQLGRRLDIQETQYF. In DNA form, the CDR3 reads TGTGCCAGCAGCCAATTAGGTCGTCGACTAGATATACAAGAGACCCAGTACTTC.

This clonotype was observed a few times. The J gene is TRBJ1-2, the V gene TRBV7-2; 8 nucleotides line up with TRBD1. The germline CDR1 and CDR2 sequences are SGHTA and FQGNSA. V lost 5 bases to trimming and J lost 7 bases; unmatched junction nucleotides: 12. This CDR3 spans 15 amino acids. The CDR3 coding sequence is TGTGCCAGCAGCCCCCAGGGACAGGATCTTGGTGGCTACACCTTC. This encodes CASSPQGQDLGGYTF.

The chain couples TRBV18 to TRBJ2-1; possibly TRBD1 for D (6 bases). CDR3 length: 13 amino acids. CDR1 and CDR2 from the germline V gene are KGHSH and LQKENI. The V and J ends lost 3 bases and 9 bases respectively, with 12 bases between them. The CDR3, as DNA: TGTGCCAGCTCACCGGGGGCCGAGGCTGAGCAGTTCTTC. It codes for CASSPGAEAEQFF.